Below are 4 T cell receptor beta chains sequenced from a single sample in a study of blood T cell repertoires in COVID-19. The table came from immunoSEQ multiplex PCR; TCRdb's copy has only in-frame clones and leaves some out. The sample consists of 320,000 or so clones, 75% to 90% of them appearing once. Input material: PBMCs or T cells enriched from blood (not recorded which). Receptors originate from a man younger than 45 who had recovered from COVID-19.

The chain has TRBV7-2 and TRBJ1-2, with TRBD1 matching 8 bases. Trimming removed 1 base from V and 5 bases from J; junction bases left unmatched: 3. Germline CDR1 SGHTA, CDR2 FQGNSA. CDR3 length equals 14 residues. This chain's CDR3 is CASSLDRGRYGYTF. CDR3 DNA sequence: TGTGCCAGCAGCTTAGACAGGGGGAGGTATGGCTACACCTTC.

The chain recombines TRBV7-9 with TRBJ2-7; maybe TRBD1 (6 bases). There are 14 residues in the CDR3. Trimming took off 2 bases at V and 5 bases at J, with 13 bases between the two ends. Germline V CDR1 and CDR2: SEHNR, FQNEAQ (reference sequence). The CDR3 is CASSLRGGPNEQYF. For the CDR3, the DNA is TGTGCCAGCAGCTTACGAGGGGGTCCTAACGAGCAGTACTTC. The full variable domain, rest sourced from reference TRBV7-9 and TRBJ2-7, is DTGVSQNPRHKITKRGQNVTFRCDPISEHNRLYWYRQTLGQGPEFLTYFQNEAQLEKSRLLSDRFSAERPKGSFSTLEIQRTEQGDSAMYLCASSLRGGPNEQYFGPGTRLTVT.

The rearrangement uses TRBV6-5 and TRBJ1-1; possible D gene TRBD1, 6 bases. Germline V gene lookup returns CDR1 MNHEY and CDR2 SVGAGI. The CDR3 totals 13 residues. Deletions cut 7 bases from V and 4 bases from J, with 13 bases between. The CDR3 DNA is TGTGCCAGCATCGAGGGGGTTGGCACTGAAGCTTTCTTT. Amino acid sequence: CASIEGVGTEAFF.

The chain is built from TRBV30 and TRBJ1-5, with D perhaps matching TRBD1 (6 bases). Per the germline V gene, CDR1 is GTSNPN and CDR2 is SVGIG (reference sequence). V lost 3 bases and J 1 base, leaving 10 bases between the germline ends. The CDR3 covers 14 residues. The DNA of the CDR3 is TGTGCCTGGAGGACAGGTAGGAGCAATCAGCCCCAGCATTTT. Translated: CAWRTGRSNQPQHF.